This TCR beta chain was profiled in a study of OX40 agonist ivuxolimab in advanced cancers. Study background: A diagnosis of hepatocellular carcinoma, melanoma, renal cell or head and neck cancer was present in dose-escalation patients. Partial responses were achieved by three patients, one with hepatocellular carcinoma and two with cutaneous melanoma.

Method: immunoSEQ multiplex PCR; TCRdb's copy keeps in-frame clones and lacks some. The sample lists about 53,000 clones; roughly 88% were seen once. The CDR3 covers 16 residues. With V trimmed by 4 bases and J by 7 bases, 14 bases remained unmatched. Germline loops: CDR1 SGHRS, CDR2 YFSETQ. Autoimmune disease history or systemic immunosuppression led to patient exclusion. The sampling schedule covered blood at baseline, cycle 4 day 1, and cycle 7 day 1. This TCR derives from an adult with an advanced solid tumor such as melanoma, head and neck, liver or kidney cancer. The chain is built from TRBV5-1 and TRBJ2-7; 10 bases line up with TRBD1. Sequenced here: CD4+ or CD8+ T cells sorted from blood, sampled in a trial of the OX40 agonist ivuxolimab. The CDR3 region is CASSPYRQGALGEQYF. CDR3 coding DNA: TGCGCCAGCAGCCCTTACCGACAGGGGGCGCTGGGGGAGCAGTACTTC.